Listed below are T cell receptor beta chains from one sample, sequenced in a study of shared clonotypes between healthy human individuals. Sequenced by immunoSEQ multiplex PCR; TCRdb stores in-frame clones only, minus some. The table has some 1.5 million clones, roughly 96% seen once; the top ten hold approximately 1.2%. Source material: naive CD4+ T cells sorted from blood. Receptor source: a man aged 25-40 years in good health. Both conserved end residues are part of each CDR3. D genes are given only for firm matches.

>TRBJ2-1|TRBD2|TRBV5-1
CASSFLTSGSVNEQFF
>TRBJ2-5|NA|TRBV5-5
CASSVYQETQYF
>TRBJ2-7|NA|TRBV18
CASSPSPTGAEQYF
>TRBJ2-2|TRBD1|TRBV5-1
CASSSPTGGNTGELFF
>TRBJ2-3|NA|TRBV5-8
CASSLGLQASTDTQYF
>TRBJ2-2|NA|TRBV9
CASSLGGTNTGELFF
>TRBJ1-2|TRBD1|TRBV5-1
CASSLESDRGVGYTF
>TRBJ1-4|TRBD1|TRBV18
CASSRGAGEKLFF
>TRBJ2-3|TRBD1|TRBV7-3
CASSSPGQGEDTQYF
>TRBJ2-5|NA|TRBV10-1
CASSESMSSSPERETQYF
>TRBJ2-7|NA|TRBV28
CASSLGGHEQYF
>TRBJ2-1|NA|TRBV2
CASRWGSSYNEQFF
>TRBJ2-7|NA|TRBV7-9
CATLSGGRAYEQYF
>TRBJ2-3|NA|TRBV29-1
CSVVSPLLARIGDTQYF
>TRBJ2-2|TRBD1|TRBV6-1
CASSAGTGATGELFF
>TRBJ1-2|TRBD1|TRBV6-5
CASSYSGQGVSYTF
>TRBJ2-1|NA|TRBV28
CASSLLDYTSSYNEQFF
>TRBJ2-1|NA|TRBV2
CASSQFNEQFF
>TRBJ2-1|TRBD2|TRBV27
CASSLMGLAGDNEQFF
>TRBJ2-3|NA|TRBV5-1
CASSPGLGSTDTQYF
>TRBJ2-2|NA|TRBV6-4
CASSDPEGERMNTGELFF
>TRBJ2-5|NA|TRBV10-2
CASSTQGGAGETQYF
>TRBJ2-7|TRBD2|TRBV7-2
CASSLVGVGAGASYEQYF
>TRBJ1-5|NA|TRBV2
CASSEGGRRHNQPQHF
>TRBJ2-7|NA|TRBV18
CASSPGTEAYEQYF
>TRBJ1-1|NA|TRBV30
CAWSPGQPEAFF
>TRBJ2-2|NA|TRBV7-2
CASSFRQGRGGELFF
>TRBJ2-2|NA|TRBV6-1
CASSELDREVGELFF
>TRBJ2-1|TRBD2|TRBV25-1
CASRPSGRARATNNEQFF
>TRBJ2-5|NA|TRBV6-1
CASSVLMETQYF
>TRBJ2-7|TRBD2|TRBV10-3
CAIRTSGTRTSSYEQYF
>TRBJ1-5|NA|TRBV19
CASSILHQPQHF
>TRBJ2-4|NA|TRBV7-8
CASSLVERVAKNIQYF
>TRBJ1-2|NA|TRBV19
CASSTLRGDGYTF
>TRBJ2-5|NA|TRBV5-4
CASSPVETNRGETQYF
>TRBJ1-2|TRBD1|TRBV15
CATSGRQGGYTF
>TRBJ2-1|NA|TRBV5-8
CASSLAPGLSYNEQFF
>TRBJ2-2|NA|TRBV18
CASSRFSETLNPNTGELFF
>TRBJ1-4|TRBD1|TRBV28
CASSLGGTSNEKLFF
>TRBJ2-1|NA|TRBV28
CASSLLDNEQFF
>TRBJ1-5|TRBD1|TRBV28
CASRYDRGRNQPQHF
>TRBJ2-7|NA|TRBV5-1
CASSSLTGRYEQYF
>TRBJ2-6|NA|TRBV27
CASSSSWVSGANVLTF
>TRBJ2-5|NA|TRBV15
CATSRDWLSQETQYF
>TRBJ1-2|TRBD1|TRBV29-1
CSVLPSDRVNYGYTF
>TRBJ1-5|TRBD1|TRBV7-2
CASSLGFRQGKNQPQHF
>TRBJ1-3|TRBD1|TRBV4-1
CASSEPTGVPGNTIYF
>TRBJ2-7|TRBD1|TRBV10-3
CAIGEDRELYEQYF
>TRBJ2-3|TRBD1|TRBV6-6
CASTRDTGGADTQYF
>TRBJ1-2|NA|TRBV5-1
CASSQDYYGYTF